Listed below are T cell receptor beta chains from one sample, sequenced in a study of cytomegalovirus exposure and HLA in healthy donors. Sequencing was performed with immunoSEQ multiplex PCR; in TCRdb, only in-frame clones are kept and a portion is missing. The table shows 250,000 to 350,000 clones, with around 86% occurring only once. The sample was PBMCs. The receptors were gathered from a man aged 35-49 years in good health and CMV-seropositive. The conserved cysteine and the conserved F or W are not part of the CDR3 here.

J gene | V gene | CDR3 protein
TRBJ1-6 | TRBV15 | ATSSSGTGPYNSPLH
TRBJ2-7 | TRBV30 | AWRGVASGRVEQY
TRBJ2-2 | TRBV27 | ASSLSAPTSGSSTGELF
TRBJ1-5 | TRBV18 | ASSGQGTGSNQPQH
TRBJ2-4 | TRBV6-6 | ASSAPGVLAKNIQY
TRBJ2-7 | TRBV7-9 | ASSWLAGGPDEQY
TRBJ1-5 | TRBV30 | AWSVQEYSNQPQH
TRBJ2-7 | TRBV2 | ASSEGTGIYEQY
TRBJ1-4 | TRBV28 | ASSFSIITNEKLF
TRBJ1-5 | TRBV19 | ASSGTGQAQPQH
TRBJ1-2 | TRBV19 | ASRTYPDRTSSYGYT
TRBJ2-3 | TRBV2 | ASKRTFTDTQY
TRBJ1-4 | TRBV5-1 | ASSLGDRINEKLF
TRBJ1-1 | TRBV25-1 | ASSPGGGVGTEAF
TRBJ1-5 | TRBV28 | ASSLLSSGRAQH
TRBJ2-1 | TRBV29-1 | SVTGQYNEQF
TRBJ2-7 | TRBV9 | ASSASGVGEQY
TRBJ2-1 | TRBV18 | ASSPRDRFYNEQF
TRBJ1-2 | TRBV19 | ASSIEGTANYGYT
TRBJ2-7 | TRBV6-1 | ASRETSTYEQY
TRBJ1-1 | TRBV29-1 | SVAPGNGEAF
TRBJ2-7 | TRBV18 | ASSPDSYEQY
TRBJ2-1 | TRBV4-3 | ASSQERLAGGRGEQF
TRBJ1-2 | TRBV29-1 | SADGWGDGYT
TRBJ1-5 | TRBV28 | ASSRQGNNQPQH
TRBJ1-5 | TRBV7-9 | SSSFSGSSSNQPQH
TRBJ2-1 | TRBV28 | ASSLTGFEQF
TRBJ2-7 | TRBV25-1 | ASSPGTSGRDYEQY
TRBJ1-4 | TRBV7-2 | ASSVQRGGAGEKLF
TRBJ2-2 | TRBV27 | ASSLGDTGELF
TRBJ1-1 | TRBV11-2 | ASRTIQGANTEAF
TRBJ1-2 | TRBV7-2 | ASSDYLGGVGYT
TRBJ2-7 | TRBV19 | ASSIAGQGYEQY
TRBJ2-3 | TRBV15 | ATSNRPGEGTDTQY
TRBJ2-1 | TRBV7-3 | ASSLGTSGYTNEQF
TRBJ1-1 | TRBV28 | ASRTGGVYTEAF
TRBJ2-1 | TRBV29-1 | SVEDPGFDEQF
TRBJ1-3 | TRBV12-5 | ASGSSIGNTIY
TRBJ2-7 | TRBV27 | ASSTTGPHEQY
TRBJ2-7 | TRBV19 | ASSIQGKDYEQY
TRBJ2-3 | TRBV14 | ASSQGLVSADTQY
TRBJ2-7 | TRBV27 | ASSWGVAGQGTSEQY
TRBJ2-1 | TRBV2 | ASSLTESSYNEQF
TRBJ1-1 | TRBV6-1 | ASSSMTGTTEAF
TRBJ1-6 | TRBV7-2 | ASSGDRGGNSPLH
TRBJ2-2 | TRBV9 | ASSVPRGLNTGELF
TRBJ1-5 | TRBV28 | ASSTGTGVVQPQH
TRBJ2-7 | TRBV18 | ASSPPGRGPYEQY
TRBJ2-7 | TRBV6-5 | ASIPRGNRGDEQY
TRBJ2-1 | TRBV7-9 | ASRHSGRVGNEQF
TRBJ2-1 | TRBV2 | ASRTSGRINEQF
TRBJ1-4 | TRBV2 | ASSPTRRTATNEKLF
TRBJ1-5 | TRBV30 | AWSAQGNQPQH
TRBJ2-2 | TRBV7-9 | ASETSGPLFGELF